These 5 T cell receptor beta chains came from one sample sequenced in a study of CD8+CD57+ T cells in acquired aplastic anemia. In patients chosen for sequencing, flow cytometry had shown CD8+CD57+ cell expansion. Genomic DNA constituted the template upon which TCR beta VDJ and CDR3 profiling was performed. TCRdb reanalysed the reads using MiXCR and keeps one entry per CDR3 protein. The table lists approximately 200,000 distinct CDR3 sequences, 40% to 60% of them singletons. The sequenced material came from sorted CD4+, CD8+, or CD8+CD57+ T cells (not recorded which) from PBMCs. The receptors shown here come from a human donor with aplastic anemia.

This clonotype showed up many times. The chain combines TRBV12-3 or TRBV12-4 with TRBJ2-1, with 7 bases fitting TRBD2. The CDR3 is made up of 15 amino acids. With 7 bases clipped from V and 0 bases from J, the junction kept 6 bases outside the gene matches. The DNA of the CDR3 is TGTGCCAGCATACCGAGCGGGGTCTCCTACAATGAGCAGTTCTTC. Translated: CASIPSGVSYNEQFF.

This clonotype has ten or more counts. The chain links TRBV6-5 to TRBJ1-5; D call uncertain. The CDR3 is 13 amino acids. The V gene lost 3 bases and the J gene lost 6 bases, with 9 bases spanning the gap. Germline lookup yields CDR1 MNHEY and CDR2 SVGAGI. DNA for the CDR3: TGTGCCAGCAGTTATGATGGCTTTCAGCCCCAGCATTTT. It is translated as CASSYDGFQPQHF.

The rearrangement links TRBV19 to TRBJ2-3, with 8 bases fitting TRBD1. The ends lost 8 bases at V and 3 bases at J; junction bases unmatched: 10. CDR3 length: 15 amino acids. The V gene's germline CDR1 is LNHDA and CDR2 SQIVND (reference sequence). The CDR3 reads CASRWSTGDTDTQYF. The CDR3 DNA is TGTGCCAGTCGCTGGTCGACAGGGGATACAGATACGCAGTATTTT.

The sample holds many counts of this clonotype. The chain joins TRBV15 to TRBJ1-5; 8 bases fit TRBD1. CDR3 length equals 14 residues. V was clipped by 6 bases and J by 9 bases; unmatched bases: 10. CDR1 is LNHNV and CDR2 is YYDKDF in the germline V gene (reference sequence). The CDR3: CATRTGGVGGPQHF. The CDR3 nucleotides are TGTGCCACCAGAACAGGGGGAGTGGGAGGGCCCCAGCATTTT.

This clonotype was detected a few times. This chain uses TRBV28 with TRBJ1-2, with 7 bases aligning to TRBD1. V gave up 6 bases and J gave up 7 bases; unmatched junction bases: 11. The CDR3 extends over 14 amino acids. Germline CDR1 is MDHEN and CDR2 is SYDVKM. DNA of the CDR3: TGTGCCAGCAGCGCCTCAGGGGGGGATTTTGGCTACACCTTC. This codes for CASSASGGDFGYTF.